One and the same sample provided the 15 T cell receptor beta chains below, sequenced in a study of T-cell reconstitution after alpha-beta-depleted transplantation in children. Unique molecular identifiers tagged the TCRbeta library. TCRdb passed the PCR reads through MiXCR, listing each CDR3 protein once. The sample contains a few hundred thousand distinct CDR3 sequences, 10% to 15% of which appear only once. Here the sequenced sample was PBMCs, mostly from graft donor cells, taken 360 days after TCRalphabeta/CD19-depleted stem cell transplant. The source of these receptors is a male patient under 18 who had a stem cell transplant for acute myeloid leukemia, so the T cells may come from the graft donor.

This clonotype was counted many times. V gene TRBV5-5 combines with J gene TRBJ2-5; D unresolved. V was cut by 4 bases and J by 1 base, with 14 bases left in between. Germline CDR1 is SGHKS and CDR2 is YYEKEE (reference sequence). The CDR3 covers 15 residues. CDR3 sequence: CASSPEPGLQETQYF. The CDR3 DNA follows: TGTGCCAGCAGCCCGGAGCCAGGTCTCCAAGAGACCCAGTACTTC. Supplemented by reference TRBV5-5 and TRBJ2-5, the full variable domain reads DAGVTQSPTHLIKTRGQQVTLRCSPISGHKSVSWYQQVLGQGPQFIFQYYEKEERGRGNFPDRFSARQFPNYSSELNVNALLLGDSALYLCASSPEPGLQETQYFGPGTRLLVL.

This chain joins TRBV7-3 and TRBJ2-5, with 9 nucleotides matching TRBD1. Trimming at V came to 5 bases and at J to 4 bases, leaving 5 bases not matched to a gene. The CDR3 is 14 residues long. Germline V gene sequence: CDR1 SGHTA, CDR2 FQGTGA. This CDR3 is CASSRDRVAETQYF. The CDR3 region has the DNA TGTGCCAGCAGCCGGGACAGGGTCGCAGAGACCCAGTACTTC.

This clonotype was seen a few times. The chain is built from TRBV6-1 and TRBJ1-2; the D gene is possibly TRBD1 (6 bases). The germline CDR1 and CDR2 sequences are MNHNS and SASEGT. The V end lost 6 bases, the J end lost 7 bases, and 15 bases lay between the germline ends. This CDR3 is built from 13 residues. DNA for the CDR3: TGTGCCAGCAGCCAGAACGGGGGGCCTGGCTACACCTTC. Residues: CASSQNGGPGYTF.

The V call is TRBV29-1, the J call TRBJ2-7; a possible D gene is TRBD1 (6 bases). The CDR3 has 13 amino acids. CDR1 is SQVTM, CDR2 ANQGSEA, per germline. V lost 7 bases and J lost 5, with 18 bases in between. The DNA for the CDR3 is TGCAGCGCCGACTCCGACAGGCCGCACGAGCAGTACTTC. Its protein is CSADSDRPHEQYF.

CDR3 in amino acids: CAWSRGLDSGANVLTF. As DNA, the CDR3 is TGTGCCTGGAGTAGGGGCCTCGATTCTGGGGCCAACGTCCTGACTTTC. The chain is built from TRBV30 and TRBJ2-6; possible D gene TRBD1, 5 bases. The ends were cut back, 2 bases at V and 1 base at J, with 12 bases in the middle. Per germline, CDR1 GTSNPN and CDR2 SVGIG (reference sequence). The CDR3 spans 16 residues.

This clonotype was seen a handful of times. V usage is TRBV7-2 and J usage is TRBJ2-7; perhaps TRBD2 as D (6 bases). The CDR3 totals 11 residues. Germline CDR1 is SGHTA and CDR2 is FQGNSA. Trimming removed 5 bases at V and 7 bases at J, with 9 bases between. In DNA, the CDR3 is TGTGCCAGCAGCCCCCGGGAGGAGCAGTACTTC. Its protein product is CASSPREEQYF.

The chain couples TRBV7-2 to TRBJ2-7; weak D call: TRBD2 (5 bases). CDR3 length: 12 amino acids. The V end was cut by 5 bases, the J end by 7 bases, with 12 bases between. Germline V gene lookup returns CDR1 SGHTA and CDR2 FQGNSA. In nucleotides, the CDR3 is TGTGCCAGCAGCCGCGGAGGCAGGGAGCAGTACTTC. Translation gives CASSRGGREQYF.

There are a few counts of this clonotype. This sequence joins TRBV4-3 and TRBJ2-7; D is ambiguous. Germline CDR1 LGHNA, CDR2 YSLEER. The CDR3 has 15 residues. V lost 3 bases to trimming and J lost 0 bases, with 12 bases between them. The CDR3 here is CASSQDRHDSYEQYF. CDR3 nucleotide sequence: TGCGCCAGCAGCCAGGATAGGCACGACTCCTACGAGCAGTACTTC.

There are a few counts of this clonotype. V usage is TRBV28 and J usage is TRBJ1-5; 7 bases are a match to TRBD1. V lost 7 bases to trimming and J lost 1 base; unmatched junction nucleotides: 13. CDR3 size: 17 residues. Germline V lookup: CDR1 MDHEN, CDR2 SYDVKM. The CDR3 DNA follows: TGTGCCAGCAACTTAGAGGAGGGGACAGTAAGCAATCAGCCCCAGCATTTT. This encodes CASNLEEGTVSNQPQHF.

This chain connects TRBV20-1 to TRBJ2-7; D call uncertain. The V end lost 3 bases, the J end lost 3 bases, and 12 bases lay between the germline ends. Germline V CDR1 and CDR2: DFQATT, SNEGSKA (reference sequence). CDR3 size: 13 residues. The CDR3, as DNA: TGCAGTGCTAGGATGTCTTGGGGCTACGAGCAGTACTTC. This sequence encodes CSARMSWGYEQYF.

This clonotype was observed at least ten times. The J gene is TRBJ2-3, the V gene TRBV7-9; perhaps TRBD2 as D (5 bases). The CDR3 has 16 amino acids. Trimming removed 0 bases at V and 0 bases at J, with 10 bases between. CDR1 and CDR2 from the germline V gene are SEHNR and FQNEAQ (reference sequence). CDR3 region: CASSLAPEGSTDTQYF. In nucleotides, the CDR3 is TGTGCCAGCAGCTTAGCGCCAGAGGGAAGCACAGATACGCAGTATTTT. Together with reference TRBV7-9 and TRBJ2-3, the CDR3 gives the full variable domain: DTGVSQNPRHKITKRGQNVTFRCDPISEHNRLYWYRQTLGQGPEFLTYFQNEAQLEKSRLLSDRFSAERPKGSFSTLEIQRTEQGDSAMYLCASSLAPEGSTDTQYFGPGTRLTVL.

This clonotype was observed a handful of times. V and J are TRBV28 and TRBJ2-7; no clear D gene. CDR3 size: 13 residues. Germline V gene sequence: CDR1 MDHEN, CDR2 SYDVKM. V dropped 7 bases and J dropped 5 bases, with 15 bases sitting between them. The CDR3: CASTYTSWDEQYF. CDR3 coding DNA: TGTGCCAGCACCTATACGAGCTGGGACGAGCAGTACTTC.

This clonotype was picked up a small number of times. The gene calls are TRBV5-1 and TRBJ2-2; 9 nucleotides align to TRBD1. After removal of 1 base from V and 3 bases from J, the junction contained 4 bases not matched to a gene. The CDR3 is 16 residues long. Per the germline V gene, CDR1 is SGHRS and CDR2 is YFSETQ. CDR3 sequence (DNA): TGCGCCAGCAGCTTGTACGACAGGGGGTACACCGGGGAGCTGTTTTTT. Protein product: CASSLYDRGYTGELFF.

The genes are TRBV12-3 or TRBV12-4 and TRBJ2-7; possibly TRBD2 for D (6 bases). Trimming stripped 3 bases from V and 1 base from J, with 13 bases between. The CDR3 runs to 15 residues. CDR3 sequence (DNA): TGTGCCAGCAGTTTCCGGGGGAGTCGGTCCTACGAGCAGTACTTC. Its protein product is CASSFRGSRSYEQYF.

This clonotype was found a few times. J is TRBJ2-7 and V is TRBV12-3 or TRBV12-4; D remains unclear. Deletions cut 5 bases from V and 10 bases from J, with 15 bases between. The CDR3 sequence is 12 residues long. The CDR3 nucleotides are TGTGCCAGCAGTATCCCGACGGTAATTCAGTACTTC. The encoded protein is CASSIPTVIQYF.